The entry that follows covers one T cell receptor beta chain sequence. What it binds is unknown. This sample is drawn from a study of cytotoxic CD8 clonotypes in ibrutinib-treated CLL. Overall study results and limits: Clonality was higher at baseline than in age-matched healthy donors and tracked circulating CD8+ T-cell counts.

Germline values: CDR1 MNHEY, CDR2 SVGAGI. This CDR3 is 16 amino acids long. Trimming took 4 bases from V and 1 from J; bases not matched to a gene: 8. The assay was immunoSEQ multiplex PCR, and TCRdb's table has in-frame clones only and misses some. This sample has 29,000 or so clones; approximately 71% occur once, and the top ten carry roughly 51%. The material was PBMCs, obtained after 24 months of ibrutinib treatment. This TCR was sampled from a human donor with chronic lymphocytic leukemia. This chain joins TRBV6-5 and TRBJ2-3; 7 positions match TRBD2. The CDR3 sequence: CASSSRTLAGTDTQYF. The CDR3 DNA is TGTGCCAGCAGTTCTAGAACGCTAGCGGGCACAGATACGCAGTATTTT.